This T cell receptor beta chain comes out of a study of blood T cell repertoires in COVID-19. Study background: Sites across the United States, Italy and Spain contributed samples from acute and convalescent COVID-19. From T cells, B-cell-depleted T cells, or PBMCs came the material, which was cDNA or gDNA.

Germline V gene data show CDR1 as SGHRS and CDR2 as YFSETQ. The CDR3 is 18 residues long. V trimming: 4 bases; J trimming: 1 base; junction bases outside the gene matches: 9. Here immunoSEQ multiplex PCR was the method, and the copy in TCRdb shows in-frame clones only, minus some. The repertoire holds roughly 200,000 clones, with approximately 90% as singletons. The chain carries TRBV5-1 and TRBJ1-6; 9 nucleotides line up with TRBD1. The receptor was isolated from a man aged 55 to 70 with active or convalescent COVID-19. Material: peripheral blood. The CDR3 DNA reads TGCGCCAGCAGCCCGGTGGGGGGACAGGGTTCCTATAATTCACCCCTCCACTTT. Translated: CASSPVGGQGSYNSPLHF.